The next 21 T cell receptor beta chains were all read from a single sample in a study of shared clonotypes between healthy human individuals (dated by TCRdb to 2018 to 2021). The protocol used for the library was the immunoSEQ multiplex PCR assay. What TCRdb holds here is the immuneACCESS table cut down to in-frame rearrangements. Part of the clones is not present; checked against another copy, under half of the missing clones reflect an unresolved V gene, and the others are unexplained. In all, the sample holds about 2.1 million clones, and 90% to 95% of those were seen once. The ten largest make up about 1.7% of the sample. CD8 naive samples consisted of CD45RO-negative cells that were positively selected for CCR7, yielding a CD45RA+CCR7+ population without TemRA cells. Sequencing was performed on naive CD8+ T cells from PBMCs. In light of the paper, this sample's cell subset or site label describes: CD45RA+CCR7+. These receptors were taken from a man younger than 35 in good health. Some clones in this sample may be carry-over from other donors' samples.

This clone was seen more than once but under ten times. The V and J genes are TRBV10-3 and TRBJ1-1; D remains unclear. V was pared by 4 bases and J by 10 bases, with 13 bases between. The CDR3 totals 12 residues. CDR1 ENHRY and CDR2 SYGVKD come from the germline V gene. CDR3 sequence: CAISGDMMGAFF. The CDR3 nucleotides are TGTGCCATCAGTGGGGATATGATGGGAGCTTTCTTT.

CDR3 amino acids: CASSGGGAGKYGYTF. In DNA form, the CDR3 reads TGTGCCAGCAGCGGGGGCGGTGCGGGGAAGTATGGCTACACCTTC. The gene calls are TRBV9 and TRBJ1-2; D might be TRBD1 (5 bases). This CDR3 comprises 15 residues. Germline values: CDR1 SGDLS, CDR2 YYNGEE. Trimming stripped 3 bases from V and 5 bases from J, with 17 bases between.

The rearrangement links TRBV7-9 to TRBJ1-2; no firm D call. This CDR3 contains 12 residues. Germline V gene sequence: CDR1 SEHNR, CDR2 FQNEAQ (reference sequence). The germline V and J ends were trimmed by 2 bases and 6 bases, with 7 bases remaining between them. CDR3 DNA: TGTGCCAGCAGCTTACGCGAGAATGGCTACACCTTC. Translated, it gives CASSLRENGYTF.

The gene calls are TRBV4-3 and TRBJ2-7; D perhaps matches TRBD2 (6 bases). The CDR3 loop spans 14 amino acids. Trimming removed 3 bases at V and 7 bases at J, with 16 bases between. Germline V lookup: CDR1 LGHNA, CDR2 YSLEER. CDR3 coding DNA: TGCGCCAGCAGCCACACGCGGGACCGGGGGGAGCAGTACTTC. This sequence encodes CASSHTRDRGEQYF.

The chain recombines TRBV6-5 with TRBJ1-1; 7 positions match TRBD1. CDR3 size: 14 residues. J was trimmed by 6 bases and V by 2 bases; bases with no gene match: 6. Germline V lookup: CDR1 MNHEY, CDR2 SVGAGI. The CDR3 is CASSYTSQGAEAFF. The CDR3 coding sequence is TGTGCCAGCAGTTACACCAGTCAGGGGGCTGAAGCTTTCTTT.

The V and J genes are TRBV9 and TRBJ1-1, with D maybe TRBD1 (6 bases). Looked up from germline, CDR1 is SGDLS and CDR2 is YYNGEE. V was cut by 2 bases and J by 3 bases, with 8 bases left in between. The CDR3 loop spans 13 amino acids. CDR3 protein: CASSVRGYTEAFF. The CDR3 DNA reads TGTGCCAGCAGCGTCAGGGGATACACTGAAGCTTTCTTT.

The chain is built from TRBV7-3 and TRBJ2-7, with 8 positions matching TRBD2. Germline trimming cut 3 bases from V and 6 bases from J; bases unmatched to any gene: 7. Germline CDR1 reads SGHTA; CDR2 reads FQGTGA. CDR3 length equals 14 residues. DNA for the CDR3: TGTGCCAGCAGCTTGGCGGGAGGAGCGTCCGAGCAGTACTTC. It yields the protein CASSLAGGASEQYF.

The gene calls are TRBV11-2 and TRBJ2-1, with D hard to call. This CDR3 spans 15 amino acids. The V end was cut by 2 bases, the J end by 6 bases, with 14 bases between. The germline gives CDR1 SGHAT, CDR2 FQNNGV. The DNA of the CDR3 is TGTGCCAGCAGCTTATCCGCACTGGCCGGCAATGAGCAGTTCTTC. Its protein is CASSLSALAGNEQFF.

The chain combines TRBV18 with TRBJ1-1; unclear D gene. The CDR3 extends over 16 amino acids. Trimming took off 0 bases at V and 1 base at J, with 12 bases between the two ends. Per germline, CDR1 KGHSH and CDR2 LQKENI. The CDR3 protein is CASSPPVGYGNTEAFF. In DNA, the CDR3 is TGTGCCAGCTCACCACCGGTTGGGTATGGGAACACTGAAGCTTTCTTT.

The V call is TRBV7-2, the J call TRBJ2-1, with no clear D. The CDR3 runs 15 residues. Trimming left V 5 bases short and J 8 bases short, with 19 bases between. Germline-derived CDR1 and CDR2 are SGHTA and FQGNSA. The chain's CDR3 is CASSPLPGIGDEQFF. CDR3 nucleotides: TGTGCCAGCAGCCCCCTTCCGGGCATTGGTGATGAGCAGTTCTTC.

The chain joins TRBV2 to TRBJ2-7; tentatively, D is TRBD2 (6 bases). The CDR3 contains 15 residues. CDR1 is SNHLY, CDR2 FYNNEI, per germline. The V and J ends lost 1 base and 2 bases respectively, with 12 bases between them. The CDR3 loop is CASSEGLAATYEQYF. The CDR3 DNA sequence: TGTGCCAGCAGTGAAGGGTTAGCGGCCACCTACGAGCAGTACTTC.

The chain combines TRBV19 with TRBJ2-1; TRBD2 matches 7 bases. The germline V gene has CDR1 LNHDA and CDR2 SQIVND (reference sequence). V shed 5 bases and J 4 bases; nucleotides not matched to a gene: 11. CDR3 length: 16 amino acids. The CDR3 DNA follows: TGTGCCAGTAGTCCTTCCGCTGCGGGAGCTTACAATGAGCAGTTCTTC. It encodes CASSPSAAGAYNEQFF.

The J gene is TRBJ2-3, the V gene TRBV7-8; D ambiguous. The CDR3 is 13 amino acids. The germline V and J ends were trimmed by 7 bases and 6 bases, with 14 bases remaining between them. Germline V gene sequence: CDR1 SGHVS, CDR2 FQNEAQ. CDR3 nucleotides: TGTGCCAGCAACCCCCCACCGAGCGATACGCAGTATTTT. Translated: CASNPPPSDTQYF.

On this clone: Other nucleotide sequences from this sample produce the same CDR3. The rearrangement links TRBV7-9 to TRBJ2-7, with D possibly being TRBD1 or TRBD2 (5 bases each). Germline CDR1 reads SEHNR; CDR2 reads FQNEAQ (reference sequence). V lost 11 bases, J lost 0 bases, and 14 bases lay in between. The CDR3 is 13 amino acids. The CDR3 here is CASRGPSSYEQYF. For the CDR3, the DNA is TGTGCCTCCCGGGGACCCAGCTCCTACGAGCAGTACTTC.

The chain carries TRBV10-2 and TRBJ2-1; 8 bases are a match to TRBD2. Germline CDR1 WSHSY, CDR2 SAAADI. This CDR3 has 13 amino acids. The ends lost 7 bases at V and 8 bases at J; junction bases unmatched: 7. The CDR3 bases are TGCGCCAGCACCGGGACTAGACTCGATGAGCAGTTCTTC. Its protein is CASTGTRLDEQFF.

The chain couples TRBV28 to TRBJ1-5; TRBD1 aligns across 8 bases. From germline, CDR1 is MDHEN and CDR2 SYDVKM. This CDR3 has 15 residues. The junction had 8 bases not matched to a gene; V was cut back by 6 bases and J by 4 bases. The CDR3 region has the DNA TGTGCCAGCAGGGCCCAGGGGGCCGTGAATCAGCCCCAGCATTTT. It specifies CASRAQGAVNQPQHF. Looking up the rest from reference TRBV28 and TRBJ1-5 gives the full variable domain: DVKVTQSSRYLVKRTGEKVFLECVQDMDHENMFWYRQDPGLGLRLIYFSYDVKMKEKGDIPEGYSVSREKKERFSLILESASTNQTSMYLCASRAQGAVNQPQHFGDGTRLSIL.

V gene TRBV7-2 combines with J gene TRBJ1-3; TRBD1 matches 8 bases. Trimming removed 4 bases from V and 2 bases from J; junction bases left unmatched: 1. This CDR3 has 14 amino acids. CDR1 and CDR2 from the germline V gene are SGHTA and FQGNSA. As DNA, the CDR3 is TGTGCCAGCAGCTGGACAGGGACTGGAAACACCATATATTTT. Encoded protein: CASSWTGTGNTIYF.

This chain uses TRBV9 with TRBJ2-2; D is possibly TRBD1 or TRBD2 (5 bases each). Trimming took 0 bases from V and 2 from J, leaving 11 bases between them. This CDR3 is 16 amino acids long. Germline V gene data show CDR1 as SGDLS and CDR2 as YYNGEE. The CDR3 bases are TGTGCCAGCAGCGTAGATGCAAGGGACAACACCGGGGAGCTGTTTTTT. Encoded protein: CASSVDARDNTGELFF.

The chain combines TRBV6-1 with TRBJ2-7; possible D gene TRBD1, 5 bases. CDR1 is MNHNS, CDR2 SASEGT, per germline. CDR3 size: 15 residues. With 5 bases removed from V and 2 bases from J, the gap between germline ends came to 16 bases. CDR3 nucleotide sequence: TGTGCCAGCAGTCCAGGGAAATCGTTTACCTACGAGCAGTACTTC. Translation gives CASSPGKSFTYEQYF.

The V call is TRBV29-1, the J call TRBJ2-2; the match to TRBD1 covers 10 bases. Germline lookup yields CDR1 SQVTM and CDR2 ANQGSEA. V lost 6 bases and J lost 2; bases outside the gene matches: 3. The length of the CDR3 is 14 residues. The CDR3 reads CSVWDRGNTGELFF. In nucleotides, the CDR3 is TGCAGCGTCTGGGACAGGGGAAACACCGGGGAGCTGTTTTTT.

This rearrangement joins TRBV28 to TRBJ1-1, with 7 bases fitting TRBD1. V was clipped by 3 bases and J by 1 base; unmatched bases: 14. Germline CDR1 and CDR2: MDHEN and SYDVKM. This CDR3 is built from 18 residues. The CDR3 loop is CASSFTLTPGTENTEAFF. The CDR3 bases are TGTGCCAGCAGTTTTACACTGACCCCCGGGACAGAGAACACTGAAGCTTTCTTT.